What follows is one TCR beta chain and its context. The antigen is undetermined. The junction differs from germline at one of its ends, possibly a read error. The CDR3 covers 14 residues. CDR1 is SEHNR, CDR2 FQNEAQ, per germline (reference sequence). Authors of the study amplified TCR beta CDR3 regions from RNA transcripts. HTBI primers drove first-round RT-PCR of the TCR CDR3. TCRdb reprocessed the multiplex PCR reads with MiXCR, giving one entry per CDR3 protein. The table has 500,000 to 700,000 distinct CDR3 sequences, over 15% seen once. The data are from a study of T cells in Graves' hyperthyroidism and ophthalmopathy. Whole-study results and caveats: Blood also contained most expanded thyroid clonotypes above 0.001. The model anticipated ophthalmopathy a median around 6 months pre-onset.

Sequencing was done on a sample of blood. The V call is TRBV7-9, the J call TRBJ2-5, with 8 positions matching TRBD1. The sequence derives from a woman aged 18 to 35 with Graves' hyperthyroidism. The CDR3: CAGSYRTGQETQYF. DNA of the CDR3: TGTGCCGGCAGCTACCGGACAGGGCAAGAGACCCAGTACTTC.